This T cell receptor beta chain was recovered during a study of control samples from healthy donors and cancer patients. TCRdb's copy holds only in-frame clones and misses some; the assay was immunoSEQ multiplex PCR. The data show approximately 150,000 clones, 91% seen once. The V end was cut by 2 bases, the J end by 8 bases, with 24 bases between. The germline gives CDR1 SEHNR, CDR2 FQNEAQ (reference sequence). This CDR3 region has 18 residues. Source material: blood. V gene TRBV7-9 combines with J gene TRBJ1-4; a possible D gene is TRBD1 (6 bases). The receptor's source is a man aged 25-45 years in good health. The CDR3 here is CASSLISGAVGNREKLFF. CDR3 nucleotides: TGTGCCAGCAGCTTAATTTCGGGGGCCGTTGGGAACCGGGAAAAACTGTTTTTT.